This TCR beta chain was found in a study of shared clonotypes between healthy human individuals. About the study: CD8 memory received one plate per donor, CD8 naive two, CD4 memory three and CD4 naive three. Study-level findings and limits: When naive CD4 clonotypes were compared across a few donors, roughly 4.9% were shared.

Per germline, CDR1 SGHKS and CDR2 YYEKEE (reference sequence). The CDR3 contains 17 residues. The J segment lost 6 bases and the V segment lost 5 bases, leaving 17 bases of the junction unmatched. This clone was seen just once. The antigen remains unidentified. Generated by immunoSEQ multiplex PCR, the TCRdb table keeps only in-frame clones and is missing some. In the table there are around 550,000 clones, about 96% of which are singletons. Donors comprised only Caucasian adults living in Nashville, Tennessee. Sequenced: naive CD4+ T cells sorted from blood. Subset given: CD45RA+ positively selected. The V gene is TRBV5-5, the J gene TRBJ1-5; 7 positions match TRBD1. This TCR derives from a woman aged 25 to 39 in good health. CDR3 in DNA: TGTGCCAGCAGACTAGGCAATTTGGACAGGTGGGGTCAGCCCCAGCATTTT. Its translation: CASRLGNLDRWGQPQHF.